Described below is a single T cell receptor beta chain sequence and its context. The target antigen is unknown. V gave up 3 bases and J gave up 10 bases; unmatched junction bases: 4. The CDR3 loop spans 13 amino acids. The germline V gene encodes CDR1 MGHDK and CDR2 SYGVNS. This sample is drawn from a study of T cells in Graves' hyperthyroidism and ophthalmopathy. As for the study in general: Staff took peripheral blood when the initial diagnosis was made, before any treatment began.

Amplified TCR beta CDR3 regions derived from RNA transcripts. HTBI primers were used for first-round RT-PCR of the TCR CDR3. TCRdb reanalysed the multiplex PCR reads using MiXCR and keeps one entry per CDR3 protein. In the table there are a few hundred thousand distinct CDR3 sequences, roughly 22% of which are singletons. Patients showing uncontrolled infection, other autoimmune disease, pregnancy or lactation were ineligible. PBMCs were obtained from about 9.9 ml fresh peripheral blood. Whole-study findings and limits: In the analysis, a 13 V-J model separated ophthalmopathy from stable hyperthyroidism.

Sequenced: blood. The genes are TRBV25-1 and TRBJ1-4; 8 bases agree with TRBD1. The receptor comes from a woman in her 70s with Graves' ophthalmopathy. In DNA form, the CDR3 reads TGTGCCAGCAGTGAGCCAGGGGGCGGAAAACTGTTTTTT. This codes for CASSEPGGGKLFF.